These 2 T cell receptor beta chains came from one sample sequenced in a study of T cells in women clearing cervical HPV infection. Some clones are missing from TCRdb's copy, which holds only in-frame ones; the method was immunoSEQ multiplex PCR. The sample holds 30,000 to 35,000 clones. Sequencing was done on a sample of blood buffy coat. The source is a woman aged 18 to 75 with a cervical HPV16 infection that either progressed to CIN3+ or cleared (not recorded which).

Worth noting for this clone: The sequence runs out 3 residues before the end of the CDR3; the remainder is reconstructed from the germline J gene. This rearrangement joins TRBV5-8 to TRBJ2-7; D is possibly TRBD2 (7 bases). V lost 7 bases and J lost 3, with 14 bases in between. CDR1 and CDR2 from the germline V gene are SGHTS and YDEGEE. This CDR3 is 13 amino acids long. This CDR3 reads CASGGGEDYEQYF. Incomplete CDR3 DNA: TGTGCCAGCGGGGGGGGCGAAGACTACGAG.

As for this clone: The CDR3 end lies 3 residues beyond the end of the read and is filled in from the germline J gene. The chain has TRBV2 and TRBJ2-3; TRBD2 agrees at 8 bases. CDR3 size: 13 residues. Germline V lookup: CDR1 SNHLY, CDR2 FYNNEI. The DNA read from the CDR3 is TGTGCCAGCAGTGGCCCGGGGGGGGAGACG. It specifies CASSGPGGET. The whole CDR3 sequence is CASSGPGGETQYF. The full variable domain, in which reference TRBV2 and TRBJ2-3 provide the parts outside the CDR3, is EPEVTQTPSHQVTQMGQEVILRCVPISNHLYFYWYRQILGQKVEFLVSFYNNEISEKSEIFDDQFSVERPDGSNFTLKIRSTKLEDSAMYFCASSGPGGETQYFGPGTRLTVL.